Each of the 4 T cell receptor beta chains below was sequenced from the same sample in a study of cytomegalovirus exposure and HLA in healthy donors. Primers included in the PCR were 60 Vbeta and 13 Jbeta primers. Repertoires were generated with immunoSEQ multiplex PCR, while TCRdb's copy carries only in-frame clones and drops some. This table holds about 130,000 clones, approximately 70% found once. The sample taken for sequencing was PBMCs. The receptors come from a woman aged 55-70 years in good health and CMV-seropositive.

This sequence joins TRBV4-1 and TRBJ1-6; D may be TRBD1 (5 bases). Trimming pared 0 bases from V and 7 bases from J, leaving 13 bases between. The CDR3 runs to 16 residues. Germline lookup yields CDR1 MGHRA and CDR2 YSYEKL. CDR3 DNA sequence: TGCGCCAGCAGCCAAGATGTTTCGGGGGTAAATTCACCCCTCCACTTT. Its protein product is CASSQDVSGVNSPLHF.

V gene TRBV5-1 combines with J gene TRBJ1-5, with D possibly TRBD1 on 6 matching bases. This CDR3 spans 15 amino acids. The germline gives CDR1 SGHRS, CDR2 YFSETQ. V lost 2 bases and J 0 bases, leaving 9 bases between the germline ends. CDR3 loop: CASSLQGNSNQPQHF. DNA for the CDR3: TGCGCCAGCAGCTTACAGGGCAATAGCAATCAGCCCCAGCATTTT.

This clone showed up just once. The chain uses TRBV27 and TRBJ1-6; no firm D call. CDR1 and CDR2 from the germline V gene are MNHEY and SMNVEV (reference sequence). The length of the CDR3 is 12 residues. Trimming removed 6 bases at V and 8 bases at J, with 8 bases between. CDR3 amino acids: CASRSGDSPLHF. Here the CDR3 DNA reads TGTGCCAGCAGGTCCGGGGATTCACCCCTCCACTTT.

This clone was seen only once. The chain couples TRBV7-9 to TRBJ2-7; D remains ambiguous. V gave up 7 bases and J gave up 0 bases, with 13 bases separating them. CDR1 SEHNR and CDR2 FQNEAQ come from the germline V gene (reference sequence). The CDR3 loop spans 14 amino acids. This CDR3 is CASIPDWSSYEQYF. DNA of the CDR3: TGTGCCAGCATCCCTGACTGGAGCTCCTACGAGCAGTACTTC.